This TCR beta chain emerged from a study of cytomegalovirus exposure and HLA in healthy donors. Overall study: The same platform as the roughly 630 first-cohort repertoires was used for the 90 to 150 validation repertoires, a later analysis reported.

There are 15 residues in the CDR3. The germline gives CDR1 SGHTA, CDR2 FQGNSA. The V segment lost 5 bases and the J segment 2 bases; nucleotides outside the gene matches: 3. TCRdb keeps only in-frame clones here, not all; method: immunoSEQ multiplex PCR. The table includes about 130,000 clones, 88% detected once. The sample was PBMCs. The genes are TRBV7-2 and TRBJ2-5; 12 positions agree with TRBD2. This TCR was recovered from a man aged 25-45 years in good health and CMV-seronegative. The CDR3: CASSPSGRAQETQYF. In DNA, the CDR3 is TGTGCCAGCAGCCCTAGCGGGAGGGCTCAAGAGACCCAGTACTTC.